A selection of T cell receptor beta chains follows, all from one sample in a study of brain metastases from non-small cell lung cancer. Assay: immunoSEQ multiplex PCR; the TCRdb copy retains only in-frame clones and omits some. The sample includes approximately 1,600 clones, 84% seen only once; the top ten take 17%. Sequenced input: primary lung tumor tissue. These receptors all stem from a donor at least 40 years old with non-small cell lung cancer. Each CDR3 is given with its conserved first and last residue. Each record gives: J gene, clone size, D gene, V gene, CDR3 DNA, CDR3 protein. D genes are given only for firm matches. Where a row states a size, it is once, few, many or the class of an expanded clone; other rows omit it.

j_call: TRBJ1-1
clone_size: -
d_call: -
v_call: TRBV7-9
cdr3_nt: TGTGCCAGCAGCCACAGCTCTCCGGATGGATCTGAAGCTTTCTTT
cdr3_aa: CASSHSSPDGSEAFF

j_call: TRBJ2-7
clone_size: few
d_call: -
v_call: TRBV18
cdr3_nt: TGTGCCAGCTCACGGGACCGGGGTTGGGCCTACGAGCAGTACTTC
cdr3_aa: CASSRDRGWAYEQYF

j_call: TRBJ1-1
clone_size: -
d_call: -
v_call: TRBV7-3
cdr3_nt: TGTGCCAGCAGCTTACTCGGGACACCGAACACTGAAGCTTTCTTT
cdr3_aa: CASSLLGTPNTEAFF

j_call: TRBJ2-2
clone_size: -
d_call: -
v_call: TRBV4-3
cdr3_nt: TGCGCCAGCAGCCAAGATTCGGCGGACACCGGGGAGCTGTTTTTT
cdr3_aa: CASSQDSADTGELFF

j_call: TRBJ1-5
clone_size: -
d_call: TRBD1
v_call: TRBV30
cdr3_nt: TGTGCCTGGAGGGTCGGGACAGGGGGCAGGCAGCCCCAGCATTTT
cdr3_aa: CAWRVGTGGRQPQHF

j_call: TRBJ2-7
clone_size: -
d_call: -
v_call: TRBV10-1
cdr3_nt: TGCGCCAGCAGTGAGGTTCTCGCCCCGCTTTCCTACGAGCAGTACTTC
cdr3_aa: CASSEVLAPLSYEQYF

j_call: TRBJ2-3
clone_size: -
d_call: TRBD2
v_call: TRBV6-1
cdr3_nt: TGTGCCAGCAGTGGCCTAGCGGGGGGTATTGGGGATACGCAGTATTTT
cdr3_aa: CASSGLAGGIGDTQYF

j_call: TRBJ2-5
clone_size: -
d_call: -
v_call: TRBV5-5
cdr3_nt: TGTGCCAGCAGCTTTGCTGTAATTCTAACCCAGGGGGAGACCCAGTACTTC
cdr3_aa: CASSFAVILTQGETQYF

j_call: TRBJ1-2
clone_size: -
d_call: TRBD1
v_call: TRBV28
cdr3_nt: TGTGCCAGCAGCCTTCAGGGGGCCCTAGCTAACTATGGCTACACCTTC
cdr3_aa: CASSLQGALANYGYTF

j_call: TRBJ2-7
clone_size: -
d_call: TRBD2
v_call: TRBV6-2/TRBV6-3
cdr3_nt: TGTGCCAGCAGCTCCGGGGGACTAGCTTTATACGAGCAGTACTTC
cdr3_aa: CASSSGGLALYEQYF

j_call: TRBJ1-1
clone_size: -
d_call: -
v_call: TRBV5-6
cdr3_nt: TGTGCCAGCAGCTTGGGCAGGGCTCCGAACACTGAAGCTTTCTTT
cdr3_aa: CASSLGRAPNTEAFF

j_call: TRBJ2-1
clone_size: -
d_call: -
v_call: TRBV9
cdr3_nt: TGTGCCAGCAGCGTAGCAGCAGGGGATCGGAACAATGAGCAGTTCTTC
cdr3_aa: CASSVAAGDRNNEQFF

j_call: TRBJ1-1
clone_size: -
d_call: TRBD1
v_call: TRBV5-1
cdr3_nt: TGCGCCAGCAGCGTCGCCAGGGGGACTGAAGCTTTCTTT
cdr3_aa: CASSVARGTEAFF

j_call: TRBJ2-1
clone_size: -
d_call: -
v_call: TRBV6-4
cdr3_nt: TGTGCCAGCAGTGACGAAGGTGGTAATGAGCAGTTCTTC
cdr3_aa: CASSDEGGNEQFF

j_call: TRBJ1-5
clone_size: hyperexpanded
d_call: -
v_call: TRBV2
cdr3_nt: TGTGCCAGCAGGGAGTATAGCAATCAGCCCCAGCATTTT
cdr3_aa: CASREYSNQPQHF

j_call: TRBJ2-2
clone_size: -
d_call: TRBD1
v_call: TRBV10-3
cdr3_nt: TGTGCCATCAGTCCGGGACAGGGGCGACTTGGGACCGGGGAGCTGTTTTTT
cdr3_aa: CAISPGQGRLGTGELFF

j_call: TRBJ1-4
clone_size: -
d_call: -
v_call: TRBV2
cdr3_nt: TGTGCCAGCAGAGCGACCGCCGAACTGTTTTTT
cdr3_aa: CASRATAELFF

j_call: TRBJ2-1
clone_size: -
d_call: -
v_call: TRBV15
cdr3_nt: TGTGCCACCAGCAGAGATGGAGGGAACAATGAGCAGTTCTTC
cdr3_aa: CATSRDGGNNEQFF

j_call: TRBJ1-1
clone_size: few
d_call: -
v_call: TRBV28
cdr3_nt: TGTGCCAGCAGTTTAATCACAGGGTGGAACACTGAAGCTTTCTTT
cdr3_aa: CASSLITGWNTEAFF

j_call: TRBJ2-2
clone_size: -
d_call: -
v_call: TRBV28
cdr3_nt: TGTGCCAGCAGCCTGAGCACCGGGGAGCTGTTTTTT
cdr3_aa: CASSLSTGELFF

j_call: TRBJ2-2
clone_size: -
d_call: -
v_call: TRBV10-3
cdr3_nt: TGTGCCATCAGTGGTTTGTCAGCCCGCCCCGGGGAGCTGTTTTTT
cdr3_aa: CAISGLSARPGELFF

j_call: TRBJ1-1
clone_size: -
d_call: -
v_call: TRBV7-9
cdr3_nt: TGTGCCAGCAGCCATTCCGAGACAGAAGCTTTCTTT
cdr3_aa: CASSHSETEAFF

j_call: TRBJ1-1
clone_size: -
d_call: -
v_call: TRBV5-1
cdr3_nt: TGCGCCAGCAGCTTGGTGGGGGCGAGCACTGAAGCTTTCTTT
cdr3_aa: CASSLVGASTEAFF

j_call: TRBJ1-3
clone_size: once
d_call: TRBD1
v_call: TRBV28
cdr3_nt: TGTGCCAGCAGTTTAGGGGGGACAGGCGGAAACACCATATATTTT
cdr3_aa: CASSLGGTGGNTIYF

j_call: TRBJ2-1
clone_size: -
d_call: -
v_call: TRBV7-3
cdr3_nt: TGTGCCAGCAGCAAACACGGGGGTTGGAATGAGCAGTTCTTC
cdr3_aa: CASSKHGGWNEQFF

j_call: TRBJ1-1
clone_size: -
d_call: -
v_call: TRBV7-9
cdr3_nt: TGTGCCAGCAGCTTATCAGACTACAAGGCTTTCTTT
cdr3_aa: CASSLSDYKAFF

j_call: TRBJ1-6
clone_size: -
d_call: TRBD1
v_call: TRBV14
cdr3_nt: TGTGCCAGCAGCCATGAGAGACAGGGGAGCTCCTATAATTCACCCCTCCACTTT
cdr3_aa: CASSHERQGSSYNSPLHF

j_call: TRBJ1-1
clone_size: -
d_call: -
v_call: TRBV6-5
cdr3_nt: TGTGCCAGCAGTTACTCGGGTCCTATGAACACTGAAGCTTTTTTT
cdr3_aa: CASSYSGPMNTEAFF

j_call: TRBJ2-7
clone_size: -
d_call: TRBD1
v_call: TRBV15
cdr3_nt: TGTGCCACCAGCAGCCGACAGGGGATCTACGAGCAGTACTTC
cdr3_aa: CATSSRQGIYEQYF

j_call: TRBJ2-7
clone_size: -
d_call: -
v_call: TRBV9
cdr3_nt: TGTGCCAGCAGCGTAGAAACATCAGGGGTCTACGAGCAGTACTTC
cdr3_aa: CASSVETSGVYEQYF

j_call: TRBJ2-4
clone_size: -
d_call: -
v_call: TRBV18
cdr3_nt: TGTGCCAGCTCACCACCAGGGGTGGCCAAAAACATTCAGTACTTC
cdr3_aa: CASSPPGVAKNIQYF

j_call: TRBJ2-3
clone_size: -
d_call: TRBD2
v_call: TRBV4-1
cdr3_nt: TGCGCCAGCAGCCCCCCAGCGGGGGTGGGAGATACGCAGTATTTT
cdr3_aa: CASSPPAGVGDTQYF

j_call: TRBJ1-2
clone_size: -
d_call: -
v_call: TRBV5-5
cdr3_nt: TGTGCCAGCAGCCCCCCTTACGGTGACTATGGCTACACCTTC
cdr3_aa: CASSPPYGDYGYTF

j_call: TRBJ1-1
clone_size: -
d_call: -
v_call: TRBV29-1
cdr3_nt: TGCAGCGTTGGCACAGGCGCTCCACTCACTGAAGCTTTCTTT
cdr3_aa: CSVGTGAPLTEAFF

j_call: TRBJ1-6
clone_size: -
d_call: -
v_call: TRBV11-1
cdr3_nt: TGTGCCAGCAGCACAGGACAAACCTATAATTCACCCCTCCACTTT
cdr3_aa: CASSTGQTYNSPLHF

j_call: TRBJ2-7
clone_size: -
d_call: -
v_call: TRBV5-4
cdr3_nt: TGTGCCAGCAGCTCCTTCGGGGGTAGGGGTACCTCCTACGAGCAGTACTTC
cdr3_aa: CASSSFGGRGTSYEQYF

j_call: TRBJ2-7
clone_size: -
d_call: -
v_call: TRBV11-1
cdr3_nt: TGTGCCAGCAGCTTAAGTCGGGTAAGGGGCGAGCAGTACTTC
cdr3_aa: CASSLSRVRGEQYF

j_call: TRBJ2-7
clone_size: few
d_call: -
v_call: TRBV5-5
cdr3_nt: TGTGCCAGCAGCTTCGGCGACGGTACCTACGAGCAGTACTTC
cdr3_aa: CASSFGDGTYEQYF

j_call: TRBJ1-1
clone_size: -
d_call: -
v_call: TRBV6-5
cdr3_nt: TGTGCCAGCACCCAAACCCAGGGCGCTGAAGCTTTCTTT
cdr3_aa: CASTQTQGAEAFF

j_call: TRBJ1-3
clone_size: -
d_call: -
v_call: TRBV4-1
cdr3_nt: TGCGCCAGCAGCCACCGCCGGACAGCTGGAAACACCATATATTTT
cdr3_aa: CASSHRRTAGNTIYF

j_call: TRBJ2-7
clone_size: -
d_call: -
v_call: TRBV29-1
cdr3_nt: TGCAGCGCCAAGGGACCTTACGAGCAGTACTTC
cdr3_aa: CSAKGPYEQYF

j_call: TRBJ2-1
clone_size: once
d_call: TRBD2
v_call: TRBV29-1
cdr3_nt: TGCAGCGTTACCAGACTAGCGGAGAGCAATGAGCAGTTCTTC
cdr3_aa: CSVTRLAESNEQFF

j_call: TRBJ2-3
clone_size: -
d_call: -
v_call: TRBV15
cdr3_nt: TGTGCCACCAGCAGAAAATTAGGGGGCACAGATACGCAGTATTTT
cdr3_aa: CATSRKLGGTDTQYF

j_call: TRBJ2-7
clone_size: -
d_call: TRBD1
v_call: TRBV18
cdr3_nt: TGTGCCAGCTCCCACGGGACAGGGAGCGACGAGCAGTACTTC
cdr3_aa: CASSHGTGSDEQYF

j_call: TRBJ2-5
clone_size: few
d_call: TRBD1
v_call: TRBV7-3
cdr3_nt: TGTGCCAGCAGCCCTGGGACAGGGGGGTACGAAGAGACCCAGTACTTC
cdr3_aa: CASSPGTGGYEETQYF

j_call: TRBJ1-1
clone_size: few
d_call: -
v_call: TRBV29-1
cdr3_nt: TGCAGCGTTCCGCCTGGTAGTTCTACTGAAGCTTTCTTT
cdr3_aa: CSVPPGSSTEAFF

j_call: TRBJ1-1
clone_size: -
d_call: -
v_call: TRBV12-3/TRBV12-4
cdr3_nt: TGTGCCAGCAGTTTACAGCAGAACACTGAAGCTTTCTTT
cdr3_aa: CASSLQQNTEAFF

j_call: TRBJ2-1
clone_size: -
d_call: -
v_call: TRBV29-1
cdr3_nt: TGCAGCGTTGACTGGGGTAGCTGGGGATCCTACAATGAGCAGTTCTTC
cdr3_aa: CSVDWGSWGSYNEQFF

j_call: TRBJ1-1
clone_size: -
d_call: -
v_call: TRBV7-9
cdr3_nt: TGTGCCAGCAGCTTCAACAGGGATGAAGCTTTCTTT
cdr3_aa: CASSFNRDEAFF

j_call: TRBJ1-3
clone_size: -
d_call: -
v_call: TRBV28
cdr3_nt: TGTGCCAGCAGTCCCGACTCGACGGCTGGAAACACCATATATTTT
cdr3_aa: CASSPDSTAGNTIYF

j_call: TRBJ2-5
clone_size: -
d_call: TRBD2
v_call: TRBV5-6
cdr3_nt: TGTGCCAGCAGCCCACTAGCGGGGGCAGAGACCCAATACTTC
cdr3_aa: CASSPLAGAETQYF

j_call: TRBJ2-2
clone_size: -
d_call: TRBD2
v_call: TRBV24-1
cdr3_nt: TGTGCCACCAGTGTCGGCAGCGGGGGGGCCACCGGGGAGCTGTTTTTT
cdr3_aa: CATSVGSGGATGELFF

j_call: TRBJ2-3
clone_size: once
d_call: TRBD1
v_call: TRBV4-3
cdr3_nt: TGCGCCAGCAGCCTCGGGACAGGGACAGATACGCAGTATTTT
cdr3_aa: CASSLGTGTDTQYF

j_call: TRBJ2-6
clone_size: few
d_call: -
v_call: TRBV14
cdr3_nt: TGTGCCAGCAGTCGCCCCTCTGGGGCCAACGTCCTGACTTTC
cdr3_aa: CASSRPSGANVLTF

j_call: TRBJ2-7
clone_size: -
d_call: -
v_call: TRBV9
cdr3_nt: TGTGCCAGCAGCGTAGGAGGGGTTGGGTACGAGCAATACTTC
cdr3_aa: CASSVGGVGYEQYF

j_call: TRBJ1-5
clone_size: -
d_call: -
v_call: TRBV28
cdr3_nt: TGTGCCAGTACTCCCTCCCTTTTCAATCAGCCCCAGCATTTT
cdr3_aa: CASTPSLFNQPQHF

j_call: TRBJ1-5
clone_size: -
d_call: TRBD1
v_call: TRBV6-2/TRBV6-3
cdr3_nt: TGTGCCAGCAGTTGGCAGACCGGACAGGGGGACGGACAGCCCCAGCATTTT
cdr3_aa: CASSWQTGQGDGQPQHF

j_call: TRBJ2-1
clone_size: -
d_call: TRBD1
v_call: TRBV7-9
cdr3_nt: TGTGCCAGCAACTTAGGACAGGACAATGAGCAGTTCTTC
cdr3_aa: CASNLGQDNEQFF

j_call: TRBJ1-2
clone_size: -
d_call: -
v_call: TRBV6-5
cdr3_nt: TGTGCCAGCAGCGCCAGGTTGGGGGGCGCCGGTGGCTACACCTTC
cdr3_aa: CASSARLGGAGGYTF

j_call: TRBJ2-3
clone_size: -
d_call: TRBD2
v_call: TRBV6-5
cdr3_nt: TGTGCCAGCAGCGCTAGCGGCCCAGGTACGCAGTATTTT
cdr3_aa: CASSASGPGTQYF